This T cell receptor (beta chain) emerged from a study of blood T cell repertoires in COVID-19 (dated by TCRdb to 2020 to 2021). Concerning the study at large: Samples from collaborators originated in the United States, Italy and Spain and spanned both the acute and convalescent phases of COVID-19. Sample metadata almost always included a de-identified subject ID, COVID-19 status, age in years and sex. Where available, HLA class I and class II types were obtained from metadata supplied by the sample provider rather than from assay-based typing. The material from the prospective study consisted of cDNA or gDNA derived from T cells, B-cell-depleted T cells, or PBMCs. A freely available public database, intended as a resource for researchers studying the immune response to SARS-CoV-2, is where the repertoires were released. The samples were drawn from two sources: the first 160 participants of the ongoing ImmuneRACE study, and fewer than 1,500 subjects contributed by 6 global collaborators. Subjects who had been exposed to COVID-19, were actively infected with it, or had recovered from it provided the deeply sampled blood TCRbeta repertoires that made up the dataset.

TCRbeta CDR3 regions were amplified from genomic DNA by means of the immunoSEQ Assay, a bias-controlled multiplex PCR. The paper's processing steps were these. Nucleated cell counts per sample were estimated from amplification of reference gene primers within the assay. To quantify the absolute abundance of each unique TCRbeta CDR3 rearrangement, sequence reads were collapsed and filtered. For each sample, productive Simpson clonality was calculated as the square root of Simpson's diversity index over productive rearrangements. TCRdb re-hosts the immuneACCESS table, in-frame sequences only. Its copies lack some clones; in the studies checked, an unresolved V gene accounts for under half of them, and the cause for the rest is not known. V and J calls and clone size come straight from that table; D and trimming were deduced from the DNA. The sample records roughly 250,000 clones, around 81% of which are singletons. Of the sample, 2.5% to 3.5% falls within the top ten clones.

Beyond this particular receptor, the publication reports: The quantity of clinical and demographic metadata differed by source and by participant and was supplied without curation.

Collaborating institutions collected whole blood in K2EDTA tubes following their own protocols. For TCRbeta analysis, collaborators shipped samples in one of three forms: frozen whole blood, isolated PBMCs, or DNA extracted from either of those sample types. The CDR3 contains 15 residues, cysteine and phenylalanine counted. The only DNA kept is the CDR3, 45 bases in frame from the first base. Based on the germline V gene, the CDR1 and CDR2 sequences are SGDLS and YYNGEE. V is reduced by 0 bases and J by 5 bases, leaving a spacing of 12 bases between them. In the case of this clone: Its antigen specificity is not known. The input lacks base qualities; no much larger clone sits a single base away.

Sequenced: peripheral blood. Recombination joined TRBV9 with TRBJ2-1; tentative D gene TRBD2, with 7 bases matching. The TCR sequence derives from a woman between 55 and 75 years old with active or convalescent COVID-19. Read as DNA, the sequence is TGTGCCAGCAGCGTAGACGGGGGGCGCCACAATGAGCAGTTCTTC. Its protein product is CASSVDGGRHNEQFF.